Shown below are 8 T cell receptor beta chains from a single sample sequenced in a study of OX40 agonist ivuxolimab in advanced cancers. Sequencing used immunoSEQ multiplex PCR; TCRdb keeps in-frame clones, though not all of them. The table lists under 50,000 clones, about 80% of them singletons, with about 7.6% in the top ten. The starting material was CD4+ or CD8+ T cells sorted from blood, obtained in a trial of the OX40 agonist ivuxolimab. The source is an adult with an advanced solid tumor such as melanoma, head and neck, liver or kidney cancer.

The gene calls are TRBV25-1 and TRBJ2-1; D is unresolved. The CDR3 is 12 amino acids. Germline-derived CDR1 and CDR2 are MGHDK and SYGVNS. The V and J ends lost 0 bases and 6 bases respectively, with 3 bases between them. DNA of the CDR3: TGTGCCAGCAGTGAATATTTCAATGAGCAGTTCTTC. This encodes CASSEYFNEQFF.

The genes are TRBV2 and TRBJ2-7, with 8 bases that match TRBD2. Germline V CDR1 and CDR2: SNHLY, FYNNEI. Unmatched junction bases numbered 3, after V lost 0 bases and J lost 2 bases. The CDR3 runs to 15 residues. For the CDR3, the DNA is TGTGCCAGCAGTGAAGCTACGGGAGGGCCCTACGAGCAGTACTTC. This translates into CASSEATGGPYEQYF.

The gene calls are TRBV5-1 and TRBJ2-5; D may be TRBD1 or TRBD2 (5 bases each). Per the germline V gene, CDR1 is SGHRS and CDR2 is YFSETQ. The CDR3 runs 14 residues. Trimming pared 2 bases from V and 7 bases from J, leaving 15 bases between. The CDR3 is CASSLDPGTGTQYF. The CDR3 nucleotides are TGCGCCAGCAGCTTAGATCCGGGGACCGGGACCCAGTACTTC.

The V call is TRBV4-3, the J call TRBJ2-5; a possible D gene is TRBD1 (6 bases). Near its end, the DNA agrees better with TRBJ2-7, so the J call may be wrong. The CDR3 spans 17 residues. Germline V gives CDR1 LGHNA, CDR2 YSLEER. CDR3 region: CASSQDLSGTRDYEQYF. CDR3 sequence (DNA): TGCGCCAGCAGCCAAGATCTATCAGGGACAAGAGACTACGAGCAGTACTTC.

This clone was picked up one time. This chain connects TRBV7-8 to TRBJ2-5; TRBD2 might be the D (6 bases). Trimming took 5 bases from V and 6 from J, leaving 31 bases between them. The CDR3 totals 19 residues. From germline, CDR1 is SGHVS and CDR2 FQNEAQ. Here the CDR3 reads CASSRRGSGRGIKEKTQYF. The CDR3 bases are TGTGCCAGCAGCCGCCGCGGCAGCGGTCGCGGGATCAAAGAAAAGACCCAGTACTTC.

The chain employs TRBV18 and TRBJ1-3; D is unclear. Looked up from germline, CDR1 is KGHSH and CDR2 is LQKENI. This CDR3 spans 16 amino acids. Trimming stripped 0 bases from V and 0 bases from J, with 9 bases between. CDR3 sequence (DNA): TGTGCCAGCTCACCACCGAATATTCGCTCTGGAAACACCATATATTTT. Its protein product is CASSPPNIRSGNTIYF. Filled out from reference TRBV18 and TRBJ1-3, the complete variable domain reads NAGVMQNPRHLVRRRGQEARLRCSPMKGHSHVYWYRQLPEEGLKFMVYLQKENIIDESGMPKERFSAEFPKEGPSILRIQQVVRGDSAAYFCASSPPNIRSGNTIYFGEGSWLTVV.

CDR3 sequence (DNA): TGTGCCAGCAGTTACAGGGGGTTGAACAATCAGCCCCAGCATTTT. It encodes CASSYRGLNNQPQHF. The J gene is TRBJ1-5, the V gene TRBV6-6; D is perhaps TRBD1 (6 bases). Trimming left V 2 bases short and J 3 bases short, with 11 bases between. CDR1 is MNHNY, CDR2 SVGAGI, per germline (reference sequence). The CDR3 spans 15 residues.

The chain has TRBV25-1 and TRBJ1-1; tentative D call: TRBD1 (5 bases). V was trimmed by 1 base and J by 4 bases, leaving 10 bases between them. Germline assignment: CDR1 MGHDK and CDR2 SYGVNS. The CDR3 covers 14 residues. CDR3 bases: TGTGCCAGCAGTGAATTGGCGGGGCCCACTGAAGCTTTCTTT. It is translated as CASSELAGPTEAFF.